This TCR beta chain stems from a study of shared clonotypes between healthy human individuals. On the study more broadly: Plates per donor: three CD4 naive, three CD4 memory, two CD8 naive, one CD8 memory.

Study-level findings and limits: It was expected that sequencing depth would affect clonotype sharing among donors. Shared clonotypes: 4.5% to 6% naive CD4, 3.5% to 4% naive CD8, 2.3% memory CD4, 0.4% memory CD8.

Generated by immunoSEQ multiplex PCR, the TCRdb table keeps only in-frame clones and is missing some. The sample holds roughly 1,000,000 clones, approximately 80% seen once. Regarding this clone: As yet, its antigen is unknown. A much more abundant neighbour one base away suggests this may be a read error. Other DNA sequences in the sample encode the same CDR3.

Germline V CDR1 and CDR2: MDHEN, SYDVKM. CDR3 length: 11 amino acids. Trimming cost V 4 bases and J 6 bases, with 7 bases left between them. The TCR was taken from a man younger than 35 in good health. Some clones in this sample may be carry-over from other donors' samples. The sample consisted of memory CD4+ T cells from PBMCs. Subset in this sample: CD45RA-negative fraction. This chain links TRBV28 with TRBJ2-7; D unclear. The CDR3 reads CASSSPSEQYF. The CDR3 nucleotides read TGTGCCAGCAGTTCCCCCTCCGAGCAGTACTTC.